This T cell receptor (beta chain) was found in a study of T cell responses to AZD1222 COVID-19 vaccine. General study results and limits: Close to half of all spike-specific TCRs reportedly target regions of the variants that are unmutated.

TCRdb's copy holds only in-frame clones and misses some; the assay was immunoSEQ multiplex PCR. The sample has about 140,000 clones; roughly nine tenths are singletons. The germline V gene encodes CDR1 GTSNPN and CDR2 SVGIG (reference sequence). V shed 7 bases, J shed 6 bases, and the junction held 12 bases outside the gene matches. This CDR3 spans 13 amino acids. Notes on this clone: Antigen unknown.

This chain links TRBV30 with TRBJ2-7, with 7 nucleotides matching TRBD2. This sequence was found in an adult who received the MenACWY meningococcal vaccine as a control. The sample consisted of peripheral blood, taken 28 days after the second dose of the MenACWY control vaccine. CDR3 amino acids: CASSGTKPAEQYF. CDR3 in DNA: TGTGCCTCTTCGGGGACTAAACCCGCCGAGCAGTACTTC.